This T cell receptor beta chain is drawn from a study of T-cell memory formation after mild COVID-19. Across the whole study: TCR clusters showed largely donor specificity.

The germline CDR1 and CDR2 sequences are MGHDK and SYGVNS. CDR3 length: 15 residues. The trim removed 8 bases at V and 3 bases at J, leaving 8 bases unmatched. TCRdb itself ran the 5' RACE reads through MiXCR, one entry per CDR3 protein. In the table there are fewer than 250,000 distinct CDR3 sequences, 27% of which are singletons. This TCR derives from an adult woman who had mild COVID-19 (a few samples of this study predate the infection). Cell type and time point are not known. V gene TRBV25-1 combines with J gene TRBJ2-5; 11 nucleotides agree with TRBD2. Input material: PBMCs or a T cell subset sorted from them (not recorded which). The CDR3 reads CASQASSGGKETQYF. Written as DNA, the CDR3 is TGTGCCAGCCAAGCATCTAGCGGGGGGAAAGAGACCCAGTACTTC.